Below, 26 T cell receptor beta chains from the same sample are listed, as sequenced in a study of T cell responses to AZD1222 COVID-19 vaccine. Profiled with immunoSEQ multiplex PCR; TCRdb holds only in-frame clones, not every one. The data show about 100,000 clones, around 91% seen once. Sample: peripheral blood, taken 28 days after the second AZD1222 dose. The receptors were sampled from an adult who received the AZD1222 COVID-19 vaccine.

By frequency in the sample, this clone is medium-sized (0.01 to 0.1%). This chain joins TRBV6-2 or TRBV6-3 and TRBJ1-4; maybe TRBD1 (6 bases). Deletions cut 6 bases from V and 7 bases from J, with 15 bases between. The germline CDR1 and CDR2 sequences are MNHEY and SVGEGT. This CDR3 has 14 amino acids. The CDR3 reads CASSHRVGGEKLFF. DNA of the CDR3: TGTGCCAGCAGCCACAGGGTCGGGGGTGAAAAACTGTTTTTT.

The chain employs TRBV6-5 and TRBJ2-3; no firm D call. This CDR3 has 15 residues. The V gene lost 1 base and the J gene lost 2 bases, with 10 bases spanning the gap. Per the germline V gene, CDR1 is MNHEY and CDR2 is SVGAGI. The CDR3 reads CASSYYRTHTDTQYF. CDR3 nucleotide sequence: TGTGCCAGCAGTTACTACAGAACACACACAGATACGCAGTATTTT.

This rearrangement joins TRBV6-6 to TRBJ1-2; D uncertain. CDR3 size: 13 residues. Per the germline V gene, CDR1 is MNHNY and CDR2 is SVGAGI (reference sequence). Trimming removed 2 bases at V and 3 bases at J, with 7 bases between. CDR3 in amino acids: CASSYEADYGYTF. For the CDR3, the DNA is TGTGCCAGCAGTTACGAGGCTGACTATGGCTACACCTTC.

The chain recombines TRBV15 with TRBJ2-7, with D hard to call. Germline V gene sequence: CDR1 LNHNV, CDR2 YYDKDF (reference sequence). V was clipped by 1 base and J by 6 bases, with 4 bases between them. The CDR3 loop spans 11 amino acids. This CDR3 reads CATSRAGEQYF. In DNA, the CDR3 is TGTGCCACCAGCAGAGCCGGCGAGCAGTACTTC.

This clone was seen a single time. The CDR3 DNA reads as TGTGCCAGCAGTGAATACGTGCAGGGGAAACTGTTTTTT. Amino acid sequence: CASSEYVQGKLFF. V is TRBV6-1 and J is TRBJ1-4, with D possibly matching TRBD1 (6 bases). CDR3 length: 13 residues. V gave up 2 bases and J gave up 11 bases, with 12 bases separating them. Germline V gene sequence: CDR1 MNHNS, CDR2 SASEGT.

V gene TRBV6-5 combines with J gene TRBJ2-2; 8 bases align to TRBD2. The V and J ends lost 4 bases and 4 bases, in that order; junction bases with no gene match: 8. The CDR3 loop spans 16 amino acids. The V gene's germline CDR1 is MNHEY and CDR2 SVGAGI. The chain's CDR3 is CASSLLAVEVTGELFF. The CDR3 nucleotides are TGTGCCAGCAGTTTACTAGCGGTAGAGGTCACCGGGGAGCTGTTTTTT.

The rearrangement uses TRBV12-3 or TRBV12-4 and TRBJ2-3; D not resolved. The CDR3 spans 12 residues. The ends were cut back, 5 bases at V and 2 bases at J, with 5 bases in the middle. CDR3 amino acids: CASSKHTDTQYF. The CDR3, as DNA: TGTGCCAGCAGTAAGCACACAGATACGCAGTATTTT.

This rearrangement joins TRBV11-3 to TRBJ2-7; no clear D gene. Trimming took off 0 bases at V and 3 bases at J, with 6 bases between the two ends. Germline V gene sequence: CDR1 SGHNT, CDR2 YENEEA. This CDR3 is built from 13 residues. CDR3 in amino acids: CASSLEPFYEQYF. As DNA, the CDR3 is TGTGCCAGCAGCTTAGAGCCCTTCTACGAGCAGTACTTC.

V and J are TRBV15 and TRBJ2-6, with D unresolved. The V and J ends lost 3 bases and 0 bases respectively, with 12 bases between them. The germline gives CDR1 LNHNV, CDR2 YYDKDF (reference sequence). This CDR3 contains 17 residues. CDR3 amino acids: CATSSPPRSSGANVLTF. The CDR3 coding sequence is TGTGCCACCAGCAGCCCCCCCCGGAGCTCTGGGGCCAACGTCCTGACTTTC.

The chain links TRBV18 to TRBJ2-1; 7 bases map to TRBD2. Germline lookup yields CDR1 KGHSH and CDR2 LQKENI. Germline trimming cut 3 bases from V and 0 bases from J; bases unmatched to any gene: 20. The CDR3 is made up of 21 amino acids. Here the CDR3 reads CASSPQTFIRLAPSSYNEQFF. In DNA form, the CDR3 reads TGTGCCAGCTCACCCCAAACCTTTATTAGACTAGCTCCGAGCTCCTACAATGAGCAGTTCTTC.

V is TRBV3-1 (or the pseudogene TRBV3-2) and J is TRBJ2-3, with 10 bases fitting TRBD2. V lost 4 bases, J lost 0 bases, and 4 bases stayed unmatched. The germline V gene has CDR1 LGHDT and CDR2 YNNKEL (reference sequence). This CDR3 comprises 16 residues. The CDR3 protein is CASSPTSGPSTDTQYF. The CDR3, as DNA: TGTGCCAGCAGCCCGACTAGCGGGCCGAGCACAGATACGCAGTATTTT.

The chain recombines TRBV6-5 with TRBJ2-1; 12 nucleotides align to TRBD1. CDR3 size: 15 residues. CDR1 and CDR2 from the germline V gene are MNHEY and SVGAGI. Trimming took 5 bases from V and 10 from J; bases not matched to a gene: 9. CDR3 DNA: TGTGCCAGCAGTAACCGGGACAGGGGGCATCAGGAGCAGTTCTTC. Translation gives CASSNRDRGHQEQFF.

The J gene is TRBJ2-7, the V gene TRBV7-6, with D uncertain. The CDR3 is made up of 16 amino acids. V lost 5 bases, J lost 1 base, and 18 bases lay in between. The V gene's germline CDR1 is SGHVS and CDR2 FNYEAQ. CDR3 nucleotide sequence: TGTGCCAGCAGCCAAAAATTAGAGTCGAGGTCCTACGAGCAGTACTTC. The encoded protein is CASSQKLESRSYEQYF.

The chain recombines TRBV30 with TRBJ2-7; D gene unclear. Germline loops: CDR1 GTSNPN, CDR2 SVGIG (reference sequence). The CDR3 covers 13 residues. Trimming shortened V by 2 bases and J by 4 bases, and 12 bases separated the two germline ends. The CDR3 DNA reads TGTGCCTGGAGTCCTCATAGGGTTTACGAGCAGTACTTC. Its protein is CAWSPHRVYEQYF.

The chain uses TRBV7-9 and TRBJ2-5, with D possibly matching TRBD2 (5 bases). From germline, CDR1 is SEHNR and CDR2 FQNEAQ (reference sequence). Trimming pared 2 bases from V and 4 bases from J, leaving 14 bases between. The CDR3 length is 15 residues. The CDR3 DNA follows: TGTGCCAGCAGCTTACCCCCCGGGGAGCGAGAGACCCAGTACTTC. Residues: CASSLPPGERETQYF.

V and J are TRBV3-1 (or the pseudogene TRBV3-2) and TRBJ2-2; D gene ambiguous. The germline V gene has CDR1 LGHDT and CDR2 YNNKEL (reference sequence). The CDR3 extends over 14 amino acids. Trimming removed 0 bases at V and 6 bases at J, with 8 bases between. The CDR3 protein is CASSQDFRPGELFF. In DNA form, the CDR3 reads TGTGCCAGCAGCCAAGATTTTCGGCCCGGGGAGCTGTTTTTT.

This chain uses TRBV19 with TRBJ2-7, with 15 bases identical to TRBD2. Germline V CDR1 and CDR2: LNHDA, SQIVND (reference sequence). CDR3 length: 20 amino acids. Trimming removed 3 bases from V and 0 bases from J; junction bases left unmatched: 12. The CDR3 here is CASSIRGLAGGGPSSYEQYF. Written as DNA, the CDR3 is TGTGCCAGTAGTATCCGGGGACTAGCGGGAGGAGGTCCGAGCTCCTACGAGCAGTACTTC.

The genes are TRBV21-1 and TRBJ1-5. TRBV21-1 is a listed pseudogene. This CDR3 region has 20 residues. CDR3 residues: CASSKMCGGGNNNSNQPQHF. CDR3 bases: TGTGCCAGCAGCAAAATGTGCGGGGGCGGAAATAACAATAGCAATCAGCCCCAGCATTTT.

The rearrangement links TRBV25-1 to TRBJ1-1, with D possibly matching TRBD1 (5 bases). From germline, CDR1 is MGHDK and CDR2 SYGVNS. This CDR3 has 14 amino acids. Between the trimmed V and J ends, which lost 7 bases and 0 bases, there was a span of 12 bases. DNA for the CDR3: TGTGCCAGCACCCCGACAGTCATGAACACTGAAGCTTTCTTT. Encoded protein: CASTPTVMNTEAFF. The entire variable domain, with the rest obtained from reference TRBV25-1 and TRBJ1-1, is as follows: EADIYQTPRYLVIGTGKKITLECSQTMGHDKMYWYQQDPGMELHLIHYSYGVNSTEKGDLSSESTVSRIRTEHFPLTLESARPSHTSQYLCASTPTVMNTEAFFGQGTRLTVV.

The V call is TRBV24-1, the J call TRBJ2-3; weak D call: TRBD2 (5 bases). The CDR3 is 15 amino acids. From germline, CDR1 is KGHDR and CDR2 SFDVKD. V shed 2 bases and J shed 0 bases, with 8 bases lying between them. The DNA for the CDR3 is TGTGCCACCAGTGATTCGCGGACTAGCACAGATACGCAGTATTTT. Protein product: CATSDSRTSTDTQYF.

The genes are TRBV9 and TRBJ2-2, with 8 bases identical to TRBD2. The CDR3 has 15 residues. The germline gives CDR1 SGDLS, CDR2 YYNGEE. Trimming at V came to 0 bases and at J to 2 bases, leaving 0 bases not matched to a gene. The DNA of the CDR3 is TGTGCCAGCAGCGTAGGGACTAGCAACACCGGGGAGCTGTTTTTT. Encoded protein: CASSVGTSNTGELFF.

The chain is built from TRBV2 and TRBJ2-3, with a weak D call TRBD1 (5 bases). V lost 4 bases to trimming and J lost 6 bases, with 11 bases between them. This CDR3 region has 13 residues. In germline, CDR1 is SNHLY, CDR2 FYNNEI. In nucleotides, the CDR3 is TGTGCCAGCAGTGCAGGGTTTGACGATACGCAGTATTTT. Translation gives CASSAGFDDTQYF.

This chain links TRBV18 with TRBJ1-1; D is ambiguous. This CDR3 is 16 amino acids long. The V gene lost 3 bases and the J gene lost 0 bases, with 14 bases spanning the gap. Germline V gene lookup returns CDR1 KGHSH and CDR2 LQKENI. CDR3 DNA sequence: TGTGCCAGCTCACCGAGAGTCGGATACCTGAACACTGAAGCTTTCTTT. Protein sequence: CASSPRVGYLNTEAFF.

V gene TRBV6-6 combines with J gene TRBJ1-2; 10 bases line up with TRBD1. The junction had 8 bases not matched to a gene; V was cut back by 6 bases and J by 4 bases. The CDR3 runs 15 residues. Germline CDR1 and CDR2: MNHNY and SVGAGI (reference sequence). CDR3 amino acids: CASSRQGAEGYGYTF. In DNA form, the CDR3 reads TGTGCCAGCAGCAGACAGGGGGCGGAAGGCTATGGCTACACCTTC.

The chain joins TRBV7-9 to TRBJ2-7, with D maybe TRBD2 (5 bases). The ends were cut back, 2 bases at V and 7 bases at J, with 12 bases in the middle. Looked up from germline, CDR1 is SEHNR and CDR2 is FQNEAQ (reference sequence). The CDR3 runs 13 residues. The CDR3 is CASSLPLGSEQYF. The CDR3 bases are TGTGCCAGCAGCTTACCACTAGGGTCGGAGCAGTACTTC.

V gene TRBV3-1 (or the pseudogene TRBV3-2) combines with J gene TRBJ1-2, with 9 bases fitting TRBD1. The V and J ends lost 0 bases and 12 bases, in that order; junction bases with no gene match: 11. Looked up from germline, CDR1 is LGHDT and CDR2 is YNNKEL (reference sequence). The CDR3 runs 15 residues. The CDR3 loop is CASSQDWGDRARNTF. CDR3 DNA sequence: TGTGCCAGCAGCCAAGATTGGGGGGACAGGGCAAGGAACACCTTC.